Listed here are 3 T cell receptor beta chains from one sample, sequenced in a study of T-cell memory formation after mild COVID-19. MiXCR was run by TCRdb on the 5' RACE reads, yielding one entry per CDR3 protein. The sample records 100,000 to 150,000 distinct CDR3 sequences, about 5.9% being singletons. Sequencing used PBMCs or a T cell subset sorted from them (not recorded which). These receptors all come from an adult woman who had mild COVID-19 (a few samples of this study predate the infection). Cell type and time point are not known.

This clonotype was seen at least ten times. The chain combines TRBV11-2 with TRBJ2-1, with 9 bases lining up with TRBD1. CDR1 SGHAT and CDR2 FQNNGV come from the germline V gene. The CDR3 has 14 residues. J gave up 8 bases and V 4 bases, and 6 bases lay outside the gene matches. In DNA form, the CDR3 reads TGTGCCAGCAGCTCCGGGACAGGGTCTTATGAGCAGTTCTTC. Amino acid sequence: CASSSGTGSYEQFF.

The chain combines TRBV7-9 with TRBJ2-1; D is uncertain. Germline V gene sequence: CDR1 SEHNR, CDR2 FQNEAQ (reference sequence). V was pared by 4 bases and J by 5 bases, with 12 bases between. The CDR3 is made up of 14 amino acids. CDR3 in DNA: TGTGCCAGCAGCTCTACCCTAGGCCACAATGAGCAGTTCTTC. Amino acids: CASSSTLGHNEQFF. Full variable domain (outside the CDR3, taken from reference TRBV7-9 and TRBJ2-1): DTGVSQNPRHKITKRGQNVTFRCDPISEHNRLYWYRQTLGQGPEFLTYFQNEAQLEKSRLLSDRFSAERPKGSFSTLEIQRTEQGDSAMYLCASSSTLGHNEQFFGPGTRLTVL.

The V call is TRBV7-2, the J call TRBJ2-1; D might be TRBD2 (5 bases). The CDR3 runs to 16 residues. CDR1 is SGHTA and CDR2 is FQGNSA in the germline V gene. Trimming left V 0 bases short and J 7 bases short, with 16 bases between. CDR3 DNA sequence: TGTGCCAGCAGCTTAGCGCTTCGCGGGTTGGGGAATGAGCAGTTCTTC. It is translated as CASSLALRGLGNEQFF.